These 25 T cell receptor beta chains came from one sample sequenced in a study of vaccination effects on CD4 cells after COVID-19. Generated by immunoSEQ multiplex PCR, the TCRdb table keeps only in-frame clones and is missing some. The table includes tens of thousands of clones, around 70% detected once. No antigen has been assigned to these receptors. Before any sequencing was done, the ViraFEST assay used viral peptide pools to expand antigen-specific CD4+ T cells. Following culture for approximately ten days, CD4+ T cells were isolated. Vaccine recipients lacked prior SARS-CoV-2 infection and had negative nucleocapsid antibodies. The source was CD4+ T cells from PBMCs cultured with SARS-CoV-2 spike peptides, collected before COVID-19 vaccination. Every receptor here comes from a human donor who received a COVID-19 vaccine.

The chain links TRBV10-1 to TRBJ1-2; D perhaps matches TRBD1 (6 bases). Trimming took off 5 bases at V and 0 bases at J, with 10 bases between the two ends. Germline loops: CDR1 WNHNN, CDR2 SYGVQD (reference sequence). The CDR3 runs to 14 residues. This chain's CDR3 is CASSPQGSNYGYTF. In DNA form, the CDR3 reads TGCGCCAGCAGTCCACAGGGTTCTAACTATGGCTACACCTTC.

In this sample, this clone turned up a few times. V usage is TRBV4-1 and J usage is TRBJ2-1, with TRBD2 matching over 8 bases. CDR1 is MGHRA and CDR2 is YSYEKL in the germline V gene. Trimming cost V 3 bases and J 2 bases; bases outside gene matches: 9. CDR3 length: 17 residues. CDR3 nucleotides: TGCGCCAGCAGCCAGGGATTGGGCGGGAGGCCCTACAATGAGCAGTTCTTC. Encoded protein: CASSQGLGGRPYNEQFF.

The gene calls are TRBV24-1 and TRBJ2-3; 7 bases match TRBD1. Germline CDR1 KGHDR, CDR2 SFDVKD. The length of the CDR3 is 14 residues. J was trimmed by 0 bases and V by 10 bases; bases with no gene match: 6. The CDR3: CATGDSPSTDTQYF. The CDR3 nucleotides are TGTGCCACGGGGGACAGCCCTAGCACAGATACGCAGTATTTT.

This chain joins TRBV7-6 and TRBJ2-1, with TRBD2 identical over 12 bases. V was pared by 5 bases and J by 4 bases, with 12 bases of the junction left unmatched. Germline assignment: CDR1 SGHVS and CDR2 FNYEAQ. The CDR3 spans 18 residues. The CDR3 bases are TGTGCCAGCAGCCCCAGGACCCAGGGGACTAGCGGGTACAATGAGCAGTTCTTC. Protein product: CASSPRTQGTSGYNEQFF.

The rearrangement joins TRBV19 to TRBJ1-2; possible D gene TRBD1, 6 bases. Trimming removed 5 bases from V and 9 bases from J, with 16 bases in between. CDR3 length: 13 amino acids. Germline CDR1 and CDR2: LNHDA and SQIVND (reference sequence). CDR3 coding DNA: TGTGCCAGTAGTCCAGACAGGACGGGTCGCTACACCTTC. It is translated as CASSPDRTGRYTF.

The genes are TRBV5-8 and TRBJ2-2, with D perhaps matching TRBD1 or TRBD2 (5 bases each). The CDR3 runs to 16 residues. The germline V and J ends were trimmed by 2 bases and 3 bases, with 14 bases remaining between them. Germline V gene sequence: CDR1 SGHTS, CDR2 YDEGEE. CDR3: CASSFPVVGDTGELFF. DNA for the CDR3: TGTGCCAGCAGCTTTCCAGTAGTGGGGGACACCGGGGAGCTGTTTTTT. The full variable domain, rest sourced from reference TRBV5-8 and TRBJ2-2, is EAGVTQSPTHLIKTRGQQATLRCSPISGHTSVYWYQQALGLGLQFLLWYDEGEERNRGNFPPRFSGRQFPNYSSELNVNALELEDSALYLCASSFPVVGDTGELFFGEGSRLTVL.

V is TRBV19 and J is TRBJ1-5; 8 bases agree with TRBD1. The CDR3 loop spans 15 amino acids. In germline, CDR1 is LNHDA, CDR2 SQIVND (reference sequence). Trimming removed 6 bases from V and 5 bases from J; junction bases left unmatched: 9. The CDR3 here is CASREFRGQYQPQHF. The CDR3 bases are TGTGCCAGTAGGGAGTTCAGGGGGCAGTATCAGCCCCAGCATTTT. Looking up the rest from reference TRBV19 and TRBJ1-5 gives the full variable domain: DGGITQSPKYLFRKEGQNVTLSCEQNLNHDAMYWYRQDPGQGLRLIYYSQIVNDFQKGDIAEGYSVSREKKESFPLTVTSAQKNPTAFYLCASREFRGQYQPQHFGDGTRLSIL.

The chain uses TRBV30 and TRBJ1-3; weak D call: TRBD1 (5 bases). The CDR3 extends over 14 amino acids. Per the germline V gene, CDR1 is GTSNPN and CDR2 is SVGIG (reference sequence). The V end lost 7 bases, the J end lost 8 bases, and 21 bases lay between the germline ends. The CDR3 coding sequence is TGTGCCTTGCAGGGCATGCAGGCAGATCACACCATATATTTT. This translates into CALQGMQADHTIYF.

V and J are TRBV6-5 and TRBJ2-1; D perhaps matches TRBD1 (6 bases). Germline loops: CDR1 MNHEY, CDR2 SVGAGI. V lost 4 bases and J lost 8, with 15 bases in between. CDR3 length: 14 amino acids. The CDR3, as DNA: TGTGCCAGCAGTTTGGATTGGGGGCCATATGAGCAGTTCTTC. Amino acids: CASSLDWGPYEQFF.

This clone was observed once. V usage is TRBV6-6 and J usage is TRBJ2-4; D is undetermined. V was trimmed by 5 bases and J by 5 bases, leaving 13 bases between them. The germline V gene has CDR1 MNHNY and CDR2 SVGAGI (reference sequence). The CDR3 consists of 14 residues. For the CDR3, the DNA is TGTGCCAGCAGTACCCCCGAGCTTCAAAACATTCAGTACTTC. Translated, it gives CASSTPELQNIQYF.

The chain joins TRBV10-3 to TRBJ1-1; D call uncertain. Looked up from germline, CDR1 is ENHRY and CDR2 is SYGVKD. Trimming left V 6 bases short and J 1 base short, with 12 bases between. The length of the CDR3 is 14 residues. The CDR3 bases are TGTGCCATCAGCGCGGCCTCCCAGAACACTGAAGCTTTCTTT. Protein product: CAISAASQNTEAFF.

The chain uses TRBV30 and TRBJ2-7; D unclear. V lost 1 base and J lost 9, with 13 bases in between. The germline gives CDR1 GTSNPN, CDR2 SVGIG (reference sequence). CDR3 length: 12 amino acids. The CDR3 bases are TGTGCCTGGAGTGCATCTTATGGAGTGCAGTACTTC. The encoded protein is CAWSASYGVQYF.

This chain links TRBV20-1 with TRBJ1-2; D ambiguous. CDR1 and CDR2 from the germline V gene are DFQATT and SNEGSKA (reference sequence). CDR3 size: 13 residues. V lost 3 bases to trimming and J lost 0 bases, with 8 bases between them. CDR3 nucleotide sequence: TGCAGTGCTAGTGGGAGCACTAACTATGGCTACACCTTC. This encodes CSASGSTNYGYTF.

The CDR3 coding sequence is TGTGCCAGCAGCCCTCAGCAATCTGGAAACACCATATATTTT. Its protein product is CASSPQQSGNTIYF. V usage is TRBV9 and J usage is TRBJ1-3; unclear D gene. In germline, CDR1 is SGDLS, CDR2 YYNGEE. The CDR3 consists of 14 residues. Trimming stripped 4 bases from V and 1 base from J, with 9 bases between.

The CDR3 coding sequence is TGTGCCAGCAGCAATCCCACCCAAGGGGAGACCCAGTACTTC. Its translation is CASSNPTQGETQYF. J is TRBJ2-5 and V is TRBV5-4; D is unclear. V dropped 4 bases and J dropped 5 bases, with 15 bases sitting between them. This CDR3 spans 14 amino acids. Germline values: CDR1 SGHNT, CDR2 YYREEE (reference sequence).

The gene calls are TRBV9 and TRBJ2-2; 11 positions agree with TRBD2. Germline V gene lookup returns CDR1 SGDLS and CDR2 YYNGEE. There are 16 residues in the CDR3. The V and J ends lost 0 bases and 7 bases, in that order; junction bases with no gene match: 5. The CDR3 protein is CASSVEIAGGRGELFF. The CDR3 region has the DNA TGTGCCAGCAGCGTAGAGATAGCGGGGGGGCGCGGGGAGCTGTTTTTT.

The CDR3 DNA reads TGTGCCAGCAGCCTTAATGAGCAGTTCTTC. Translating gives CASSLNEQFF. The genes are TRBV12-3 or TRBV12-4 and TRBJ2-1; no definite D call. Deletions cut 6 bases from V and 7 bases from J, with 4 bases between. The CDR3 length is 10 residues.

The gene calls are TRBV14 and TRBJ1-3; no firm D call. Trimming pared 4 bases from V and 6 bases from J, leaving 19 bases between. CDR1 is SGHDN and CDR2 is FVKESK in the germline V gene. The CDR3 runs 16 residues. CDR3 DNA: TGTGCCAGCAGCCGATCCTATCCGACCGTCCAAAACACCATATATTTT. Translated: CASSRSYPTVQNTIYF. The whole variable domain, filled in from reference TRBV14 and TRBJ1-3, reads EAGVTQFPSHSVIEKGQTVTLRCDPISGHDNLYWYRRVMGKEIKFLLHFVKESKQDESGMPNNRFLAERTGGTYSTLKVQPAELEDSGVYFCASSRSYPTVQNTIYFGEGSWLTVV.

The J gene is TRBJ2-7, the V gene TRBV6-4, with TRBD1 as a possible D gene (6 bases). V lost 2 bases, J lost 5 bases, and 13 bases lay in between. The V gene's germline CDR1 is MRHNA and CDR2 SNTAGT. This CDR3 has 14 residues. CDR3: CASSDARGSHEQYF. The CDR3 region has the DNA TGTGCCAGCAGTGACGCTAGGGGGTCCCACGAGCAGTACTTC.

This chain links TRBV7-2 with TRBJ2-1; D may correspond to TRBD1 or TRBD2 (5 bases each). This CDR3 region has 17 residues. V was trimmed by 5 bases and J by 4 bases, leaving 21 bases between them. CDR1 SGHTA and CDR2 FQGNSA come from the germline V gene. CDR3 residues: CASSPTGGAVAYNEQFF. The CDR3 nucleotides read TGTGCCAGCAGCCCCACTGGGGGTGCGGTGGCATACAATGAGCAGTTCTTC. Looking up the rest from reference TRBV7-2 and TRBJ2-1 gives the full variable domain: GAGVSQSPSNKVTEKGKDVELRCDPISGHTALYWYRQSLGQGLEFLIYFQGNSAPDKSGLPSDRFSAERTGGSVSTLTIQRTQQEDSAVYLCASSPTGGAVAYNEQFFGPGTRLTVL.

The CDR3 nucleotides read TGTGCCAGCAGTGTTTCTACAGGTGGCTTGAACACTGAAGCTTTCTTT. It translates to CASSVSTGGLNTEAFF. The chain combines TRBV6-4 with TRBJ1-1, with D maybe TRBD1 (5 bases). The germline CDR1 and CDR2 sequences are MRHNA and SNTAGT. This CDR3 spans 16 amino acids. The germline V and J ends were trimmed by 4 bases and 0 bases, with 15 bases remaining between them.

The chain carries TRBV5-5 and TRBJ1-2; 10 bases are shared with TRBD1. J lost 5 bases, V lost 2 bases, and 15 bases had no gene match. Germline CDR1 is SGHKS and CDR2 is YYEKEE (reference sequence). This CDR3 is built from 18 residues. The CDR3 loop is CASSFGRDRGTMRYGYTF. The CDR3 coding sequence is TGTGCCAGCAGCTTTGGCCGGGACAGGGGAACTATGCGGTATGGCTACACCTTC.

This chain connects TRBV29-1 to TRBJ2-7, with D uncertain. The CDR3 contains 14 residues. Trimming pared 7 bases from V and 0 bases from J, leaving 16 bases between. In germline, CDR1 is SQVTM, CDR2 ANQGSEA. The CDR3 bases are TGCAGCGCTTATACGGCAGTGAGCTCCTACGAGCAGTACTTC. It codes for CSAYTAVSSYEQYF.

The V and J genes are TRBV30 and TRBJ2-5; TRBD2 aligns across 13 bases. The J segment lost 7 bases and the V segment lost 5 bases, leaving 7 bases of the junction unmatched. The CDR3 has 14 residues. Germline V CDR1 and CDR2: GTSNPN, SVGIG (reference sequence). Written as DNA, the CDR3 is TGTGCCTGGGGACTAGCGGGGGCCCCGGGGACCCAGTACTTC. It is translated as CAWGLAGAPGTQYF.

This chain links TRBV5-1 with TRBJ2-7; 7 bases are a match to TRBD1. Germline-derived CDR1 and CDR2 are SGHRS and YFSETQ. V was clipped by 4 bases and J by 1 base; unmatched bases: 2. The CDR3 has 13 residues. In DNA form, the CDR3 reads TGCGCCAGCAGCCCGGGACAGTCCTACGAGCAGTACTTC. This translates into CASSPGQSYEQYF.